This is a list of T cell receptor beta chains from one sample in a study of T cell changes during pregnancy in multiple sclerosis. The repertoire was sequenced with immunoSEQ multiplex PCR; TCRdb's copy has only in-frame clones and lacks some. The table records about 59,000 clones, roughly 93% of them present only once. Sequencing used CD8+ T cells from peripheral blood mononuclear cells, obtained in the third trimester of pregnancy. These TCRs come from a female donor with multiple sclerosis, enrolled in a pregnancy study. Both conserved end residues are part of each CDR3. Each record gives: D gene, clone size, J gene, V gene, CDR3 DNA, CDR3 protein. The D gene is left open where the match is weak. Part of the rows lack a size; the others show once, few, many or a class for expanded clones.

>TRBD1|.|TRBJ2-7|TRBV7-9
TGTGCCAGCAGCTTAGTGGGACAGGGGGCCGTCCACGAGCAGTACTTC
CASSLVGQGAVHEQYF
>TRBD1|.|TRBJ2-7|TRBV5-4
TGTGCCAGCAGCCTGGACAGGGGAGCGGTGGGGGAGCAGTACTTC
CASSLDRGAVGEQYF
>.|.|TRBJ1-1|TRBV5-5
TGTGCCAGCAGCCCGGGGGGGGACACTGAAGCTTTCTTT
CASSPGGDTEAFF
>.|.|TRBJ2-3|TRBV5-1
TGCGCCAGCGGAGGGGCGACAACCGGCACAGATACGCAGTATTTT
CASGGATTGTDTQYF
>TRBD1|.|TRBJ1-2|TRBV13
TGTGCCAGCAGCTTAGGAACAGGGGCCAACTATGGCTACACCTTC
CASSLGTGANYGYTF
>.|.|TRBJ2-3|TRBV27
TGTGCCAGCAGCGCCTACACAGATACGCAGTATTTT
CASSAYTDTQYF
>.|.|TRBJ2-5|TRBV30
TGTGCCTGGAGCAGATGGGAGACTCAAGAGACCCAGTACTTC
CAWSRWETQETQYF
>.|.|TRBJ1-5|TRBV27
TGTGCCAGCAGTTTATTTAGGGGCAATCAGTCCCAGCATTTT
CASSLFRGNQSQHF
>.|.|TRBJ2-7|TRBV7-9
TGTGCCAGCAGCTTGGGGCTGGACTCCTACGAGCAGTACTTC
CASSLGLDSYEQYF
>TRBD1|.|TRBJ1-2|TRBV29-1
TGCAGCGTTGAAGATCAGGACAGGGCGAACTATGGCTACACCTTC
CSVEDQDRANYGYTF
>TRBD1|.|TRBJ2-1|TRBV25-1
TGTGCCAGCAGGGCAACAGGGGGGAATGAGCAGTTCTTC
CASRATGGNEQFF
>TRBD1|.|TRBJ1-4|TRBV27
TGTGCCAGCAGTTTAACAGGGGTCCTTTTTGAGGAAAAACTGTTTTTT
CASSLTGVLFEEKLFF
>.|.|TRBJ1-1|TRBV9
TGTGCCAGCAGCGTAGCTGGGCCAGAAGCTTTCTTT
CASSVAGPEAFF
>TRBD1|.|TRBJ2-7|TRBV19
TGTGCCAGTAGTACCCGGACAGGGACCACCTACGAGCAGTACTTC
CASSTRTGTTYEQYF
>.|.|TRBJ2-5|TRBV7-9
TGTGCCAGCAGCTTGGTCCGGGAGACCCAGTACTTC
CASSLVRETQYF
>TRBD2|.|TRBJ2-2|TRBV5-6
TGTGCCAGCAGCGAGGGACTAGCGGGAGATTCGGGGGAGCTGTTTTTT
CASSEGLAGDSGELFF
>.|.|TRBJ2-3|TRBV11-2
TGTGCCAGCAGCTATGGACTACAGTGGGCAGATACGCAGTATTTT
CASSYGLQWADTQYF
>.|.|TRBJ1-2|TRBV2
TGTGCCAGAGAAGTTAATCCGGGACAATTAACGGAAGGCTACACCTTC
CAREVNPGQLTEGYTF
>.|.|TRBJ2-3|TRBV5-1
TGCGCCAGCAGCTGGAGCGAGGGTGTGGAAAGCACAGATACGCAGTATTTT
CASSWSEGVESTDTQYF
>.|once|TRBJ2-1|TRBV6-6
TGTGCCAGCAGTCCCCCCGGTGGGCGGGCCTACAATGAGCAGTTCTTC
CASSPPGGRAYNEQFF
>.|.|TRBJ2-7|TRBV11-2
TGTGCCAGCAGCTTAGCGGCGGGCTACTACGAGCAGTACTTC
CASSLAAGYYEQYF
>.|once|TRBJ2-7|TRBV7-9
TGTGCCAGCAGCCCCGGACAGACCTTCTCCTACGAGCAGTACTTC
CASSPGQTFSYEQYF
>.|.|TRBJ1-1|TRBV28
TGTGCCAGCACCGAAGGTGGAGGGGGGGATAGCACTGAAGCTTTCTTT
CASTEGGGGDSTEAFF
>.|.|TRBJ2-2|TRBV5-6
TGTGCCAGCAGCTTGGATTCCACGCTAAACACCGGGGAGCTGTTTTTT
CASSLDSTLNTGELFF
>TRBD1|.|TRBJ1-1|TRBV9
TGTGCCAGCAGCGCCGGGACAGGGATCACTGAAGCTTTCTTT
CASSAGTGITEAFF
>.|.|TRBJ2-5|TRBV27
TGTGCCAGCAGTTTATTTTATGGAGTCCGGGAGACCCAGTACTTC
CASSLFYGVRETQYF
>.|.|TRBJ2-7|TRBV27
TGTGCCAGCAGTTTGGGCAGGGGGGCCTACGAGCAGTACTTC
CASSLGRGAYEQYF
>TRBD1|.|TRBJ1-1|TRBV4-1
TGCGCCAGCAGCCCGGGGACAGGAGAGACTGAAGCTTTCTTT
CASSPGTGETEAFF
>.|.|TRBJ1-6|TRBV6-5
TGTGCCAGCAGACAGCCCTATAATTCACCCCTCCACTTT
CASRQPYNSPLHF
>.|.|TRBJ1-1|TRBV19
TGTGCCAGTTTGGGCGGGGCTGAAGCTTTCTTT
CASLGGAEAFF
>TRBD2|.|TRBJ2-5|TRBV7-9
TGTGCCAGCAGCTTGGGGCTAGCGGGAGGGGAGACCCAGTACTTC
CASSLGLAGGETQYF
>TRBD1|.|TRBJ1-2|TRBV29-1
TGCAGCGTTTGGGGAGCAGGGGGTATGGACTATGGCTACACCTTC
CSVWGAGGMDYGYTF
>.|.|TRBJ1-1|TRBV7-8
TGTGCCAGCAGCTCCCAAATGGACAGCTCGAACACTGAAGCTTTCTTT
CASSSQMDSSNTEAFF
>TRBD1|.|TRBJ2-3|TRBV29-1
TGCAGCGTTTTTCTAGGACAGGGGGGCGATACGCAGTATTTT
CSVFLGQGGDTQYF
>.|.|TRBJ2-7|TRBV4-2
TGTGCCAGCAGCCACACGTTGTCCTTTGACACCGAGCAGTACTTC
CASSHTLSFDTEQYF
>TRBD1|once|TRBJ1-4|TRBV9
TGTGCCAGCAGCATCGGGACAGCCACTAATGAAAAACTGTTTTTT
CASSIGTATNEKLFF
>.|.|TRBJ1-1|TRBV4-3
TGCGCCAGCAGCCAAGAGTTCGAGGGTGCGGACACTGAAGCTTTCTTT
CASSQEFEGADTEAFF
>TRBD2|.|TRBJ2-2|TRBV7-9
TGTGCCAGCAGCTTAAGCGCGACTAGCGGGACCACCGGGGAGCTGTTTTTT
CASSLSATSGTTGELFF
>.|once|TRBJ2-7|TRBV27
TGTGCCAGCAGTTCCGGGATGGGCGGAGGCTACGAGCAGTACTTC
CASSSGMGGGYEQYF
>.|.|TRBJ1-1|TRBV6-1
TGTGCCAGCAGTCCAGGGCGAGGGGGCACTGAAGCTTTCTTT
CASSPGRGGTEAFF
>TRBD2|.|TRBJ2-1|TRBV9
TGTGCCAGCAGCCCTCGTAGCGGGAGGGCCCTTCTCAATGAGCAGTTCTTC
CASSPRSGRALLNEQFF
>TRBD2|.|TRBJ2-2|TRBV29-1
TGCAGCGTTGAAGATCGGGAGGCCGGGGAGCTGTTTTTT
CSVEDREAGELFF
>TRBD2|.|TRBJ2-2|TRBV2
TGTGCCACTATAGGACTAGCGGGCCCGACGAGCACCGGGGAGCTGTTTTTT
CATIGLAGPTSTGELFF
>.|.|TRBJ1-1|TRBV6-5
TGTGCCAGCAGTTGGCTGACGGGGAACACTGAAGCTTTCTTT
CASSWLTGNTEAFF
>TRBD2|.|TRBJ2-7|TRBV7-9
TGTGCCAGCAGCTTTGGGATAGCGGGAGGGGAGGGTGAGCAGTACTTC
CASSFGIAGGEGEQYF